This record looks at one T cell receptor beta chain sequence and its context. Its target is not known. Primers: 60 Vbeta forward and 13 Jbeta reverse. Using immunoSEQ multiplex PCR, the repertoire was profiled, and TCRdb retains in-frame clones only, with some absent. The table lists roughly 180,000 clones, about 81% of them singletons. The data were taken from a study of cytomegalovirus exposure and HLA in healthy donors. Overall study findings and caveats: Using a false discovery rate of 0.05, a later analysis showed that 16,000 or so TCR beta sequences were associated with HLA alleles. Generally TCR sequences proved uncommon, though certain public TCRs appeared in numerous donors.

Germline V CDR1 and CDR2: LGHNA, YSLEER. The V end was cut by 0 bases, the J end by 0 bases, with 9 bases between. CDR3 length equals 15 residues. This clonotype was obtained from a man in his forties in good health and CMV-seronegative. Sequencing used PBMCs. The chain is built from TRBV4-3 and TRBJ2-7, with D possibly TRBD1 on 5 matching bases. The CDR3 sequence: CASSQDPTDSYEQYF. CDR3 coding DNA: TGCGCCAGCAGCCAAGACCCGACAGACTCCTACGAGCAGTACTTC.